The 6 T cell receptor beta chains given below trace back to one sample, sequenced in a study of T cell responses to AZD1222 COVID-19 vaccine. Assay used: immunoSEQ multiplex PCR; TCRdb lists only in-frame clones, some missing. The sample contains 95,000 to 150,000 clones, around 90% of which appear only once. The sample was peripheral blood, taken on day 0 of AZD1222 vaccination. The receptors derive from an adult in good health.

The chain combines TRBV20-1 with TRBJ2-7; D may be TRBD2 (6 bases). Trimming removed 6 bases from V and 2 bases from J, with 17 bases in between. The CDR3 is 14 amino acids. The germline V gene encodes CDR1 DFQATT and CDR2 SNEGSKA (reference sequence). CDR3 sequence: CSASPAGIPYEQYF. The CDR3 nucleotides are TGCAGTGCCAGTCCGGCGGGAATTCCCTACGAGCAGTACTTC.

Here the CDR3 reads CATSRDLSRGYTF. The CDR3 DNA reads TGTGCCACCAGCAGAGATCTCAGTCGTGGCTACACCTTC. V gene TRBV15 combines with J gene TRBJ1-2; D is uncertain. Germline values: CDR1 LNHNV, CDR2 YYDKDF (reference sequence). Trimming left V 0 bases short and J 7 bases short, with 9 bases between. The CDR3 is made up of 13 amino acids.

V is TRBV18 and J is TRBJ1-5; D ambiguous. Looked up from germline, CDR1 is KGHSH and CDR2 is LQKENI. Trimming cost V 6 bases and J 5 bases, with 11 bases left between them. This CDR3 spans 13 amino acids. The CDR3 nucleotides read TGTGCCAGCTCGCTTTACCCCGATCAGCCCCAGCATTTT. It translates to CASSLYPDQPQHF.

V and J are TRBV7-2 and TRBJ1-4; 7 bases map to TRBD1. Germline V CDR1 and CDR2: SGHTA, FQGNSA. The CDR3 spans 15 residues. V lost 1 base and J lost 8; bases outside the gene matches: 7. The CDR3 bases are TGTGCCAGCAGCTTAGGTTTGGGGACAGTCGAAAAACTGTTTTTT. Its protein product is CASSLGLGTVEKLFF.

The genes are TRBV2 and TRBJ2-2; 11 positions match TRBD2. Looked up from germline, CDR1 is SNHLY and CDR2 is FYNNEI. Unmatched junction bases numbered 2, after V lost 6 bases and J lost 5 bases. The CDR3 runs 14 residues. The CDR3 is CASRTSGATGELFF. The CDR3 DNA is TGTGCCAGCAGGACTAGCGGGGCTACCGGGGAGCTGTTTTTT.

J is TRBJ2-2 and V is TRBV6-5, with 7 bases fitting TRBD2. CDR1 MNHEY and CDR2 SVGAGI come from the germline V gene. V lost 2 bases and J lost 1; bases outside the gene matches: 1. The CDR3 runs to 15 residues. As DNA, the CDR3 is TGTGCCAGCAGTTACCGCGGGGGGAACACCGGGGAGCTGTTTTTT. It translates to CASSYRGGNTGELFF.